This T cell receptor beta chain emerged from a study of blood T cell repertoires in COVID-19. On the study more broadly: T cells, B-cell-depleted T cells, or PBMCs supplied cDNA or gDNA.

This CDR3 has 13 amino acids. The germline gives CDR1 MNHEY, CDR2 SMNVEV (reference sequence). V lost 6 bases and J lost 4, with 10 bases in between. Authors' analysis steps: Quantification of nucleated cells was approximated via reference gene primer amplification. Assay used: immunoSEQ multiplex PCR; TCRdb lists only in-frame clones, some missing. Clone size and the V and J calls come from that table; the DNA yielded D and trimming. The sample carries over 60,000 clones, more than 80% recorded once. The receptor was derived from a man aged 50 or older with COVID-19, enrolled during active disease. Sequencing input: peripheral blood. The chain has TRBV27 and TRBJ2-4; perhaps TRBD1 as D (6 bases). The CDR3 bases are TGTGCCAGCAGAGGGGGTGGTAAAAACATTCAGTACTTC. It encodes CASRGGGKNIQYF.